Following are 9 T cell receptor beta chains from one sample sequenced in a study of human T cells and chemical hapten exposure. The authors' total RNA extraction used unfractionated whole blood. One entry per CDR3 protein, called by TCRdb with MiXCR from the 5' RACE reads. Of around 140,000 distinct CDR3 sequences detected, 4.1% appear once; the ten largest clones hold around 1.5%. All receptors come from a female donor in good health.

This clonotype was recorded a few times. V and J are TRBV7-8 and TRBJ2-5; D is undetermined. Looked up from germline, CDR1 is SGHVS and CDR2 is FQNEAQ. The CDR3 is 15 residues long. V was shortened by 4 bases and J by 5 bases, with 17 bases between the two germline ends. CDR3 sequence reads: CASSSRLALVETQYF. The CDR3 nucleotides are TGTGCCAGCAGCTCGCGGTTAGCTCTTGTGGAGACCCAGTACTTC.

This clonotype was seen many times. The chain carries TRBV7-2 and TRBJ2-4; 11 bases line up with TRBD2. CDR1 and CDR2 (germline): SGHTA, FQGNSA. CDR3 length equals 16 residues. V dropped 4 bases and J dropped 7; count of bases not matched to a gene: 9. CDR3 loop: CASSSITRLAGNIQYF. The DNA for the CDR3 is TGTGCCAGCAGCTCAATTACGAGACTAGCGGGGAACATTCAGTACTTC.

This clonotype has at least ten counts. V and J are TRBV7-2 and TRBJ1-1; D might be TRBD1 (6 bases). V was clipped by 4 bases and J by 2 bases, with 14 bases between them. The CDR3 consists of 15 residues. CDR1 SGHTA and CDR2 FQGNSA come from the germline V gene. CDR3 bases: TGTGCCAGCAGCTCGGACAGAGGTCGAAACACTGAAGCTTTCTTT. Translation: CASSSDRGRNTEAFF.

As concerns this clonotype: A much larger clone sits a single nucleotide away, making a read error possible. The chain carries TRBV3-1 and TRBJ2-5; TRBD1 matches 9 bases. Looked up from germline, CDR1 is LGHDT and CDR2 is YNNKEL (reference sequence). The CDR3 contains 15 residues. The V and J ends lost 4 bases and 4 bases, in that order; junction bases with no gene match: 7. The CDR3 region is CASSRGQGIRETQYF. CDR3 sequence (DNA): TGTGCCAGCAGCCGAGGACAGGGGATCAGAGAGACCCAGTACTTC.

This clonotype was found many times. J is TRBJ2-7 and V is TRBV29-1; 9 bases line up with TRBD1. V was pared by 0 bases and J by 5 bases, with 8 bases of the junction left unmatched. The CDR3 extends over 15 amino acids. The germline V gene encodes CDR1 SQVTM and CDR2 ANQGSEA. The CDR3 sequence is CSVEESNRGRDEQYF. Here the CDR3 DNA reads TGCAGCGTTGAAGAATCAAACAGGGGGCGCGACGAGCAGTACTTC.

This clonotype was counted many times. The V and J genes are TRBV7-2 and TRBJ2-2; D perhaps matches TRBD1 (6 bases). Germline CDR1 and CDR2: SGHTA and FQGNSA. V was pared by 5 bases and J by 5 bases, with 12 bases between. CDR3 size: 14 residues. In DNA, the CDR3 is TGTGCCAGCAGCCGCCTACAGGGAACCGGGGAGCTGTTTTTT. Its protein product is CASSRLQGTGELFF.

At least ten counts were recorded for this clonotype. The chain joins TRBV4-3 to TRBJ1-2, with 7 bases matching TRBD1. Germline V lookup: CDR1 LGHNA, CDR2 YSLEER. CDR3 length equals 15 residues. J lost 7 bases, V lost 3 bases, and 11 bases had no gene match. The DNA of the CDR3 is TGCGCCAGCAGCCAGGAGAAAACAGGGGAAGGTGGCTACACCTTC. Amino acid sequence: CASSQEKTGEGGYTF.

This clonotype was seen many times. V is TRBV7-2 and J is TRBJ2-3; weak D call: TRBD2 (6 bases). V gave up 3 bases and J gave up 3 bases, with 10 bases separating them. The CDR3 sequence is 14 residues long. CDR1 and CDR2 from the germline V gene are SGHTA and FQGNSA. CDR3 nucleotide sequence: TGTGCCAGCAGCTTTGGCCTAGCGACAGATACGCAGTATTTT. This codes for CASSFGLATDTQYF.

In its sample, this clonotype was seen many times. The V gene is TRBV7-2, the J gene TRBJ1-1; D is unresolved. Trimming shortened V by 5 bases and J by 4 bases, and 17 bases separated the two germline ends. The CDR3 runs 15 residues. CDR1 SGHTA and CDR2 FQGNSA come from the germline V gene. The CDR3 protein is CASSTFSRAGTEAFF. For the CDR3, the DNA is TGTGCCAGCAGCACTTTCTCACGGGCGGGCACTGAAGCTTTCTTT.